The entry that follows covers one T cell receptor beta chain sequence. This sample stems from a study of shared clonotypes between healthy human individuals. Deep-level assay runs were performed. Generated by immunoSEQ multiplex PCR, the TCRdb table keeps only in-frame clones and is missing some. Here the sample spans 2 million to 2.5 million clones, less than 95% being singletons. Germline-derived CDR1 and CDR2 are SGHTA and FQGTGA. The CDR3 is 13 amino acids. V lost 1 base to trimming and J lost 10 bases, with 12 bases between them. The specimen was naive CD4+ T cells from PBMCs. Documented subset: CD45RA+ positively selected. This rearrangement joins TRBV7-3 to TRBJ2-3, with D perhaps TRBD2 (6 bases). The clonotype originates from a man aged 18 to 30 in good health. Some clones in this sample may be carry-over from other donors' samples. CDR3 nucleotides: TGTGCCAGCAGCTTAAAAGGAGGGGTAGCGCAGTATTTT. Translating gives CASSLKGGVAQYF.